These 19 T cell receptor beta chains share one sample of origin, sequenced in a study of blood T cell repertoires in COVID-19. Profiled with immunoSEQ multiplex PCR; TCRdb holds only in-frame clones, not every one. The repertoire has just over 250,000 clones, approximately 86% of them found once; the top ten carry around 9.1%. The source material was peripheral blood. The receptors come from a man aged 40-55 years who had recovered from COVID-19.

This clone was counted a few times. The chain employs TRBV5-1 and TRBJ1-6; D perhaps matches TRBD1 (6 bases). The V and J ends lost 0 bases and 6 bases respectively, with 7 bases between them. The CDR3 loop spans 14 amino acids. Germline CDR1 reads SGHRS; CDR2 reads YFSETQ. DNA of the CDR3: TGCGCCAGCAGCTTGGTGGGGGCTAATTCACCCCTCCACTTT. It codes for CASSLVGANSPLHF.

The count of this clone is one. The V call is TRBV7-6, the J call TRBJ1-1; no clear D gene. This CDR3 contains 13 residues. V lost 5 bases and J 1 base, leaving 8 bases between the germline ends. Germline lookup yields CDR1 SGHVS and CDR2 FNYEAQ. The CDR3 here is CASSPTWNTEAFF. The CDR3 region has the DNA TGTGCCAGCAGCCCGACATGGAACACTGAAGCTTTCTTT.

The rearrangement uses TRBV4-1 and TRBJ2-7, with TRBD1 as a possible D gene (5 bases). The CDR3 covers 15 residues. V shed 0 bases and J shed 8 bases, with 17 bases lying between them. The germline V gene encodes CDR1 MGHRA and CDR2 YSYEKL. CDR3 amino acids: CASSQDLAGMRQQYF. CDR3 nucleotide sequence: TGCGCCAGCAGCCAAGATTTAGCAGGGATGAGGCAGCAGTACTTC.

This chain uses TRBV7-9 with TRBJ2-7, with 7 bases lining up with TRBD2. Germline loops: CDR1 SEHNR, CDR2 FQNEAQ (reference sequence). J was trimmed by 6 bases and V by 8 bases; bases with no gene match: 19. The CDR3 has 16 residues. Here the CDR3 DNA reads TGTGCCAGCCCGGCGGGAGTAGAGGACACTTTTATCGAGCAGTACTTC. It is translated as CASPAGVEDTFIEQYF.

CDR3 coding DNA: TGTGCCAGCAGTCTGGGGACTAGCGGGAGTAGGTACGAGCAGTACTTC. Translated: CASSLGTSGSRYEQYF. The J gene is TRBJ2-7, the V gene TRBV27; 14 bases align to TRBD2. Trimming cost V 5 bases and J 4 bases; bases outside gene matches: 7. CDR1 and CDR2 (germline): MNHEY, SMNVEV (reference sequence). This CDR3 has 16 amino acids.

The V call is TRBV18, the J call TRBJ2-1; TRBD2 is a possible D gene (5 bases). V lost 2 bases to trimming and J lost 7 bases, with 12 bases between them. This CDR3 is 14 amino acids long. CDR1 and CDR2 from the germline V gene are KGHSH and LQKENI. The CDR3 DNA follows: TGTGCCAGCTCACCAGGATCGAGGGCTAATGAGCAGTTCTTC. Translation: CASSPGSRANEQFF.

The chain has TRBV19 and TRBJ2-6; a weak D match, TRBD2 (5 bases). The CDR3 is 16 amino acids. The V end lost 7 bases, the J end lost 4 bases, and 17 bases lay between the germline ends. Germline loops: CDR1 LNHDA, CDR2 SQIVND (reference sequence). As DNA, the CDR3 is TGTGCCAGTATCCCCTCGGGGTCCTTAGGGGCCAACGTCCTGACTTTC. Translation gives CASIPSGSLGANVLTF. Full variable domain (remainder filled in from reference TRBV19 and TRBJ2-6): DGGITQSPKYLFRKEGQNVTLSCEQNLNHDAMYWYRQDPGQGLRLIYYSQIVNDFQKGDIAEGYSVSREKKESFPLTVTSAQKNPTAFYLCASIPSGSLGANVLTFGAGSRLTVL.

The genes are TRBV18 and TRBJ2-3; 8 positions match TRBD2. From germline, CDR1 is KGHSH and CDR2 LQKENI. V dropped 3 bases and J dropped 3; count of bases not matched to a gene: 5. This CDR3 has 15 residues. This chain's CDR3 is CASSPRSGSTDTQYF. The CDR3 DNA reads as TGTGCCAGCTCACCCCGGAGCGGGAGTACAGATACGCAGTATTTT.

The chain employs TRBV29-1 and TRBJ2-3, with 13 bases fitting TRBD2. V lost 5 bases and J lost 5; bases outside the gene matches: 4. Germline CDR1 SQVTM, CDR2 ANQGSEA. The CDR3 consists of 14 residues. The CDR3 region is CSVRGLAGKDTQYF. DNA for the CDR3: TGCAGCGTTAGGGGACTAGCGGGAAAAGATACGCAGTATTTT.

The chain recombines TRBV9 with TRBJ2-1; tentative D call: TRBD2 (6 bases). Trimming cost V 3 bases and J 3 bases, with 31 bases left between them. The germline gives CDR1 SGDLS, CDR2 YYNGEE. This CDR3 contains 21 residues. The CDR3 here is CASSAPPRPGSGGTNYNEQFF. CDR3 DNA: TGTGCCAGCAGCGCTCCCCCTCGACCCGGGTCGGGCGGGACGAACTACAATGAGCAGTTCTTC. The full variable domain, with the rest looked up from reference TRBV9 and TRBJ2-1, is DSGVTQTPKHLITATGQRVTLRCSPRSGDLSVYWYQQSLDQGLQFLIQYYNGEERAKGNILERFSAQQFPDLHSELNLSSLELGDSALYFCASSAPPRPGSGGTNYNEQFFGPGTRLTVL.

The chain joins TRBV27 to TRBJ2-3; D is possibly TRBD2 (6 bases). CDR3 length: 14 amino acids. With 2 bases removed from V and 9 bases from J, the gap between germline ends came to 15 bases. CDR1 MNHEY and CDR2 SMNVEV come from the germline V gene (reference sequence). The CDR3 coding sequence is TGTGCCAGCAGTTTAGCGGGACTGGGGCAGACGCAGTATTTT. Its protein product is CASSLAGLGQTQYF.

The CDR3 DNA reads as TGTGCCTGGAGTGTACAGACGGGAGGCGTGGAGACCCAGTACTTC. Amino acid sequence: CAWSVQTGGVETQYF. The rearrangement uses TRBV30 and TRBJ2-5; TRBD2 matches 7 bases. Germline CDR1 reads GTSNPN; CDR2 reads SVGIG (reference sequence). The CDR3 runs 15 residues. Trimming cost V 0 bases and J 5 bases; bases outside gene matches: 9.

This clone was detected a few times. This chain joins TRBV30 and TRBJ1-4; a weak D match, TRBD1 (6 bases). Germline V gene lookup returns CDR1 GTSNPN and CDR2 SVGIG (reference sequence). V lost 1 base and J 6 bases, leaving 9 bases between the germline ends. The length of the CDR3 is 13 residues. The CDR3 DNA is TGTGCCTGGAGTGCACAGGGCTATGAAAAACTGTTTTTT. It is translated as CAWSAQGYEKLFF.

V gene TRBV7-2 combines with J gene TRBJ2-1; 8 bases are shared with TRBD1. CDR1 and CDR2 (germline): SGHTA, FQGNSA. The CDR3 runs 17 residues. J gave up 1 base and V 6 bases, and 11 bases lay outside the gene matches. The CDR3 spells CASSQQQGQGSYNEQFF. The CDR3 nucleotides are TGTGCCAGCAGTCAACAACAAGGACAGGGATCCTACAATGAGCAGTTCTTC. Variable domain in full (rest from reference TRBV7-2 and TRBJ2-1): GAGVSQSPSNKVTEKGKDVELRCDPISGHTALYWYRQSLGQGLEFLIYFQGNSAPDKSGLPSDRFSAERTGGSVSTLTIQRTQQEDSAVYLCASSQQQGQGSYNEQFFGPGTRLTVL.

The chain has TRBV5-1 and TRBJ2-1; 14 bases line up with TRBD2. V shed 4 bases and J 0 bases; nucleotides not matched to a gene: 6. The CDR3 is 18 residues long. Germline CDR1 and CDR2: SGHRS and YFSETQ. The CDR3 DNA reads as TGCGCCAGCAGCGTCGGGACTAGCGGGAGAGGCTCCTACAATGAGCAGTTCTTC. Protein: CASSVGTSGRGSYNEQFF.

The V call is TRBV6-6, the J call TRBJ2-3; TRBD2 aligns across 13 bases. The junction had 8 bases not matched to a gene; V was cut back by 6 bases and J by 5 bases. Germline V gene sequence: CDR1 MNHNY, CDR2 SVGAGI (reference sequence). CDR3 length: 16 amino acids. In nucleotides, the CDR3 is TGTGCCAGCAGCCGTGGACTAGCGGGGGTTCAAGATACGCAGTATTTT. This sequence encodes CASSRGLAGVQDTQYF.

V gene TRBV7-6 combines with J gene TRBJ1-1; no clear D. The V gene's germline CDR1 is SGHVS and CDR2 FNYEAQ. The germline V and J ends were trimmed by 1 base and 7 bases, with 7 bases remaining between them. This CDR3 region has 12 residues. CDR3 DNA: TGTGCCAGCAGCTTAGGGGCGGGTGAAGCTTTCTTT. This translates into CASSLGAGEAFF.

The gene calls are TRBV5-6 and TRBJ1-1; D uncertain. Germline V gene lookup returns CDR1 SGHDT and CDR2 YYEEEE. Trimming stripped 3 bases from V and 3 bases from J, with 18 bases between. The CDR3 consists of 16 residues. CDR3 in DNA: TGTGCCAGCAGCTCCCCGGTCGGGGTCGGGGACACTGAAGCTTTCTTT. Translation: CASSSPVGVGDTEAFF.

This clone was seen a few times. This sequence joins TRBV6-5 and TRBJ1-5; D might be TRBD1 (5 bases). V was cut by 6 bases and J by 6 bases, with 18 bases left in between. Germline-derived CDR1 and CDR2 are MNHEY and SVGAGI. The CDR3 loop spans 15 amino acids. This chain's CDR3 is CASSRVQGPGQPQHF. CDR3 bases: TGTGCCAGCAGCCGAGTCCAGGGTCCCGGTCAGCCCCAGCATTTT.